Each of the 24 T cell receptor beta chains below was sequenced from the same sample in a study of cytomegalovirus exposure and HLA in healthy donors. PCR involved 60 Vbeta and 13 Jbeta primers. Repertoires were generated with immunoSEQ multiplex PCR, while TCRdb's copy carries only in-frame clones and drops some. The sample shows some 98,000 clones, around 10% of them seen only once. Sequencing input: PBMCs. The source is a man in his fifties or sixties in good health and CMV-seropositive.

This clone was counted ten times or more. J is TRBJ1-6 and V is TRBV5-6; 7 bases line up with TRBD1. J was trimmed by 7 bases and V by 4 bases; bases with no gene match: 11. This CDR3 has 16 amino acids. Germline CDR1 and CDR2: SGHDT and YYEEEE. This CDR3 is CASSVRMTGTNSPLHF. Here the CDR3 DNA reads TGTGCCAGCAGCGTCCGCATGACAGGGACGAATTCACCCCTCCACTTT.

This chain links TRBV5-1 with TRBJ2-5, with a tentative D call TRBD1 (6 bases). Trimming took off 6 bases at V and 3 bases at J, with 12 bases between the two ends. This CDR3 is built from 13 residues. Germline V CDR1 and CDR2: SGHRS, YFSETQ. CDR3 protein: CASTLYREETQYF. The CDR3 region has the DNA TGCGCCAGCACCCTCTACAGGGAAGAGACCCAGTACTTC.

The sample holds a few counts of this clone. The CDR3 sequence is CASSLDLSGRRSTDTQYF. In DNA form, the CDR3 reads TGTGCCAGCAGCTTAGATCTCAGCGGGAGGAGGAGCACAGATACGCAGTATTTT. The chain uses TRBV11-2 and TRBJ2-3; 9 nucleotides agree with TRBD2. The CDR3 contains 18 residues. CDR1 and CDR2 (germline): SGHAT, FQNNGV. The V gene end was trimmed by 0 bases and the J gene end by 0 bases; junction bases not matched to a gene: 7.

V usage is TRBV7-2 and J usage is TRBJ2-7, with 11 nucleotides matching TRBD2. V was clipped by 3 bases and J by 6 bases; unmatched bases: 10. Germline CDR1 and CDR2: SGHTA and FQGNSA. The CDR3 contains 16 residues. CDR3 sequence (DNA): TGTGCCAGCAGCTTCAGTCGCGGGCTAGCGGGAGGCGAGCAGTACTTC. It codes for CASSFSRGLAGGEQYF.

The chain joins TRBV19 to TRBJ1-5, with TRBD1 identical over 7 bases. CDR1 and CDR2 from the germline V gene are LNHDA and SQIVND (reference sequence). Losses at the gene ends were 0 bases for V and 7 bases for J; bases not matched to a gene: 6. This CDR3 has 15 residues. CDR3 region: CASSIEDRFKQPQHF. In DNA, the CDR3 is TGTGCCAGTAGTATAGAGGACAGGTTTAAACAGCCCCAGCATTTT.

The V and J genes are TRBV6-4 and TRBJ1-2; D is perhaps TRBD1 (5 bases). The CDR3 consists of 16 residues. V was shortened by 3 bases and J by 2 bases, with 16 bases between the two germline ends. Germline V gene sequence: CDR1 MRHNA, CDR2 SNTAGT. In DNA, the CDR3 is TGTGCCAGCAGTGAAGTGAAAAGGGAGGGGAACTATGGCTACACCTTC. Translation gives CASSEVKREGNYGYTF.

J is TRBJ2-7 and V is TRBV18, with D tentatively TRBD1 (5 bases). V was cut by 4 bases and J by 1 base, with 17 bases left in between. CDR3 size: 16 residues. The V gene's germline CDR1 is KGHSH and CDR2 LQKENI. The CDR3 is CASSLGARGRSYEQYF. The CDR3 DNA is TGTGCCAGCTCACTGGGTGCAAGGGGCCGGTCCTACGAGCAGTACTTC.

The chain employs TRBV6-1 and TRBJ1-4; D not certain. CDR1 MNHNS and CDR2 SASEGT come from the germline V gene. Trimming removed 7 bases from V and 3 bases from J, with 9 bases in between. This CDR3 region has 13 residues. The CDR3 here is CASISYSNEKLFF. CDR3 DNA: TGTGCCAGCATTTCCTACTCTAATGAAAAACTGTTTTTT.

This clone showed up just a few times. The gene calls are TRBV11-2 and TRBJ2-2; tentatively, D is TRBD2 (6 bases). The germline CDR1 and CDR2 sequences are SGHAT and FQNNGV. V lost 7 bases and J 5 bases, leaving 20 bases between the germline ends. The CDR3 has 16 amino acids. The CDR3 DNA follows: TGTGCCAGCATCTCCCTGGGAGCGGCGGGAACCGGGGAGCTGTTTTTT. It specifies CASISLGAAGTGELFF.

This clone has only a few counts. The chain is built from TRBV4-2 and TRBJ2-1, with unresolved D. Trimming pared 3 bases from V and 5 bases from J, leaving 14 bases between. The CDR3 is 15 residues long. Germline values: CDR1 LGHNA, CDR2 YNFKEQ. The chain's CDR3 is CASSQAPESHNEQFF. As DNA, the CDR3 is TGTGCCAGCAGCCAGGCCCCCGAATCTCACAATGAGCAGTTCTTC.

This clone was counted between two and nine times. This sequence joins TRBV28 and TRBJ2-3; D possibly corresponds to TRBD2 (6 bases). The CDR3 is 14 residues long. Germline CDR1 is MDHEN and CDR2 is SYDVKM. Between the trimmed V and J ends, which lost 5 bases and 0 bases, there was a span of 9 bases. As DNA, the CDR3 is TGTGCCAGCAGTCGGGGACTGAGCACAGATACGCAGTATTTT. Residues: CASSRGLSTDTQYF.

The genes are TRBV9 and TRBJ2-3; 7 nucleotides line up with TRBD2. The CDR3 runs to 14 residues. V shed 4 bases and J 4 bases; nucleotides not matched to a gene: 6. The germline CDR1 and CDR2 sequences are SGDLS and YYNGEE. DNA of the CDR3: TGTGCCAGCAGCCCAGGGCTAGCGGCAGATACGCAGTATTTT. This encodes CASSPGLAADTQYF.

This clone was counted only a few times. The rearrangement joins TRBV19 to TRBJ1-2; 7 bases map to TRBD1. Germline CDR1 and CDR2: LNHDA and SQIVND (reference sequence). The CDR3 loop spans 14 amino acids. The V gene end was trimmed by 6 bases and the J gene end by 0 bases; junction bases not matched to a gene: 4. The CDR3 DNA sequence: TGTGCCAGTAGCACCCAGGGGGCTAACTATGGCTACACCTTC. Protein: CASSTQGANYGYTF.

The CDR3 here is CASSLQLADYNEQFF. The DNA for the CDR3 is TGTGCCAGCAGCTTACAACTAGCGGACTACAATGAGCAGTTCTTC. The chain is built from TRBV7-3 and TRBJ2-1, with TRBD2 matching over 8 bases. The CDR3 contains 15 residues. CDR1 is SGHTA, CDR2 FQGTGA, per germline. V was pared by 2 bases and J by 3 bases, with 3 bases of the junction left unmatched.

This clone was seen only a few times. The CDR3 DNA follows: TGTGCCAGCAGTTACTCCCCTATAGGGACTCGTACCTTC. As protein: CASSYSPIGTRTF. The rearrangement links TRBV6-5 to TRBJ1-2; TRBD1 might be the D (5 bases). V lost 0 bases and J 14 bases, leaving 16 bases between the germline ends. This CDR3 is 13 amino acids long. Germline V gives CDR1 MNHEY, CDR2 SVGAGI.

V gene TRBV29-1 combines with J gene TRBJ2-5, with TRBD2 identical over 11 bases. The DNA end favors TRBJ2-7, so the J call may be wrong. This CDR3 spans 13 amino acids. Germline assignment: CDR1 SQVTM and CDR2 ANQGSEA. The CDR3 DNA reads as TGCTCCGTTAGCGGGAGGGCCAACTACGAGCAGTACTTC. This translates into CSVSGRANYEQYF.

This clone was seen more than once but under ten times. The chain employs TRBV10-3 and TRBJ2-7; 11 nucleotides line up with TRBD2. J was trimmed by 2 bases and V by 1 base; bases with no gene match: 19. The CDR3 runs 21 residues. Germline values: CDR1 ENHRY, CDR2 SYGVKD. Here the CDR3 DNA reads TGTGCCATCAGTGAGTTCTCCAGGGGACTAGCGGCCTCTCTCCATACCTACGAGCAGTACTTC. Protein: CAISEFSRGLAASLHTYEQYF.

The CDR3 nucleotides read TGTGCCAGTAGTATAGGAAGCAGGGCCAACTATGGCTACACCTTC. This gives the protein CASSIGSRANYGYTF. The gene calls are TRBV19 and TRBJ1-2; D possibly corresponds to TRBD1 (5 bases). CDR1 is LNHDA, CDR2 SQIVND, per germline (reference sequence). Trimming stripped 1 base from V and 2 bases from J, with 11 bases between. The CDR3 consists of 15 residues.

This clone was observed a handful of times. The gene calls are TRBV19 and TRBJ1-5; 7 bases align to TRBD1. V dropped 6 bases and J dropped 7; count of bases not matched to a gene: 12. The length of the CDR3 is 15 residues. Germline V CDR1 and CDR2: LNHDA, SQIVND (reference sequence). CDR3 coding DNA: TGTGCCAGTAGGTACCTAACAGGGGCGGAACAGCCCCAGCATTTT. Translating it yields CASRYLTGAEQPQHF.

This clone has at least ten counts. The same CDR3 is also encoded by other DNA sequences in this sample. CDR3 region: CASSGLAGTSYEQYF. The CDR3 DNA sequence: TGTGCCAGCAGCGGACTAGCGGGAACTTCCTACGAGCAGTACTTC. The genes are TRBV2 and TRBJ2-7; TRBD2 agrees at 12 bases. CDR3 size: 15 residues. Germline V gene data show CDR1 as SNHLY and CDR2 as FYNNEI. The V gene end was trimmed by 6 bases and the J gene end by 1 base; junction bases not matched to a gene: 4.

The genes are TRBV18 and TRBJ1-1, with 7 bases aligning to TRBD1. The CDR3 length is 15 residues. With V trimmed by 3 bases and J by 4 bases, 8 bases remained unmatched. Germline V CDR1 and CDR2: KGHSH, LQKENI. The CDR3: CASSPTRDRATEAFF. In DNA, the CDR3 is TGTGCCAGCTCACCGACCCGGGACAGAGCCACTGAAGCTTTCTTT.

This clone was counted between two and nine times. DNA of the CDR3: TGCGCCAGCAGCCAGGGGACTAGCGGGAGATCAGATACGCAGTATTTT. This translates into CASSQGTSGRSDTQYF. The chain recombines TRBV4-3 with TRBJ2-3, with 14 bases lining up with TRBD2. The V gene's germline CDR1 is LGHNA and CDR2 YSLEER. The CDR3 totals 16 residues. Unmatched junction bases numbered 3, after V lost 3 bases and J lost 4 bases.

V is TRBV6-5 and J is TRBJ1-5; TRBD1 matches 7 bases. Germline V CDR1 and CDR2: MNHEY, SVGAGI. The CDR3 sequence is 14 residues long. V lost 6 bases, J lost 5 bases, and 7 bases stayed unmatched. CDR3 nucleotide sequence: TGTGCCAGCAGCCGGGACAGACTTGATCAGCCCCAGCATTTT. Translated, it gives CASSRDRLDQPQHF.

The V call is TRBV10-3, the J call TRBJ2-3, with 7 bases identical to TRBD1. This CDR3 has 14 amino acids. The V and J ends lost 5 bases and 0 bases, in that order; junction bases with no gene match: 2. Per the germline V gene, CDR1 is ENHRY and CDR2 is SYGVKD. The CDR3 here is CAISQDRSTDTQYF. The CDR3 DNA follows: TGTGCCATCAGTCAGGACAGGAGCACAGATACGCAGTATTTT.